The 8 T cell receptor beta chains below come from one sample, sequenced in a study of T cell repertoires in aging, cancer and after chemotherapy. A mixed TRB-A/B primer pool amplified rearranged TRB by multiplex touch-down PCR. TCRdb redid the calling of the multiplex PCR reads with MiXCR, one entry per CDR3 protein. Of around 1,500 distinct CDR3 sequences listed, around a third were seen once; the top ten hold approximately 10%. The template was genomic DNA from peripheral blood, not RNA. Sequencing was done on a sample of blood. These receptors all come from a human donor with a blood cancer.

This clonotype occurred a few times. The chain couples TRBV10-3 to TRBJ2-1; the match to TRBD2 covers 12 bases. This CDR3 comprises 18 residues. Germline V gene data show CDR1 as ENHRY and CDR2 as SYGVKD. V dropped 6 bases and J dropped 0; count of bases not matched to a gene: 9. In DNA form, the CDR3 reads TGTGCCATCAGAGCGACTAGCGGGGGCGATAGCTCCTACAATGAGCAGTTCTTC. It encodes CAIRATSGGDSSYNEQFF.

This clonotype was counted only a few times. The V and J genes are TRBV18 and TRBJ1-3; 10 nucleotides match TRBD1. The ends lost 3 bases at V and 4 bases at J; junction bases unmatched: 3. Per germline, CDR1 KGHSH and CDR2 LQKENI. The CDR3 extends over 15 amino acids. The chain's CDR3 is CASSPGTGAGNTIYF. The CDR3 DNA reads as TGTGCCAGCTCACCCGGGACAGGGGCCGGAAACACCATATATTTT.

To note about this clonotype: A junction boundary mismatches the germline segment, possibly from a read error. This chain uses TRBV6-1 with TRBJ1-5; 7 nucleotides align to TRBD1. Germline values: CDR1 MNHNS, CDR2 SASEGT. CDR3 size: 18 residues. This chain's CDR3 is CDSSPRGTERISNQPQHF. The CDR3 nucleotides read TGTGACAGCAGTCCCCGGGGGACAGAACGAATTAGCAATCAGCCCCAGCATTTT.

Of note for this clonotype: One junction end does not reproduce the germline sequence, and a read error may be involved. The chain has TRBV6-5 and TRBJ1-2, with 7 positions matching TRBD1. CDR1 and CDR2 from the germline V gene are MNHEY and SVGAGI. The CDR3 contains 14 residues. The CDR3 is CASSRQGADYGYTF. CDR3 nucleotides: TGCGCCAGCAGCCGACAGGGAGCAGACTATGGCTACACCTTC.

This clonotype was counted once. CDR3 DNA: TGTGCCAGCAGTTACTATGCGACAGGTAACACTGAAGCTTTCTTT. Residues: CASSYYATGNTEAFF. The J gene is TRBJ1-1, the V gene TRBV6-2 or TRBV6-3, with D perhaps TRBD1 (6 bases). Germline V gene data show CDR1 as MNHEY and CDR2 as SVGEGT. The CDR3 is 15 residues long. The V and J ends lost 1 base and 2 bases respectively, with 11 bases between them.

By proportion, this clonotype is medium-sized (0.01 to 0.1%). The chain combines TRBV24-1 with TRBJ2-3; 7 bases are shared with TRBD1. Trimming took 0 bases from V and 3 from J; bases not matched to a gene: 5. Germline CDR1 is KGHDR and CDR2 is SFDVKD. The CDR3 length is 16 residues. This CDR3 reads CATSDLIRGQTDTQYF. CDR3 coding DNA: TGTGCCACCAGTGATTTGATTAGGGGGCAAACAGATACGCAGTATTTT.

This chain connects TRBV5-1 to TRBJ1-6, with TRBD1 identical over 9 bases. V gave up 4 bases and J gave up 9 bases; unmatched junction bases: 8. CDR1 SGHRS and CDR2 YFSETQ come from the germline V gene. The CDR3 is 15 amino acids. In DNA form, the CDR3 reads TGCGCCAGCAGCCAACGGACAGGGGTGGGTTCACCCCTCCACTTT. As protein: CASSQRTGVGSPLHF. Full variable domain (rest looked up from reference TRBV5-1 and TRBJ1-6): KAGVTQTPRYLIKTRGQQVTLSCSPISGHRSVSWYQQTPGQGLQFLFEYFSETQRNKGNFPGRFSGRQFSNSRSEMNVSTLELGDSALYLCASSQRTGVGSPLHFGNGTRLTVT.

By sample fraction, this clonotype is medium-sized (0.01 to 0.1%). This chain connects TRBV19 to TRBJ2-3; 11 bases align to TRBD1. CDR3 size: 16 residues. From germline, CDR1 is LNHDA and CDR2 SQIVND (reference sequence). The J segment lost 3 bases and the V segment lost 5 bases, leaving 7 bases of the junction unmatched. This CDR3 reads CASSPIGTGGTDTQYF. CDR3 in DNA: TGTGCCAGTAGTCCAATCGGGACAGGGGGAACAGATACGCAGTATTTT.